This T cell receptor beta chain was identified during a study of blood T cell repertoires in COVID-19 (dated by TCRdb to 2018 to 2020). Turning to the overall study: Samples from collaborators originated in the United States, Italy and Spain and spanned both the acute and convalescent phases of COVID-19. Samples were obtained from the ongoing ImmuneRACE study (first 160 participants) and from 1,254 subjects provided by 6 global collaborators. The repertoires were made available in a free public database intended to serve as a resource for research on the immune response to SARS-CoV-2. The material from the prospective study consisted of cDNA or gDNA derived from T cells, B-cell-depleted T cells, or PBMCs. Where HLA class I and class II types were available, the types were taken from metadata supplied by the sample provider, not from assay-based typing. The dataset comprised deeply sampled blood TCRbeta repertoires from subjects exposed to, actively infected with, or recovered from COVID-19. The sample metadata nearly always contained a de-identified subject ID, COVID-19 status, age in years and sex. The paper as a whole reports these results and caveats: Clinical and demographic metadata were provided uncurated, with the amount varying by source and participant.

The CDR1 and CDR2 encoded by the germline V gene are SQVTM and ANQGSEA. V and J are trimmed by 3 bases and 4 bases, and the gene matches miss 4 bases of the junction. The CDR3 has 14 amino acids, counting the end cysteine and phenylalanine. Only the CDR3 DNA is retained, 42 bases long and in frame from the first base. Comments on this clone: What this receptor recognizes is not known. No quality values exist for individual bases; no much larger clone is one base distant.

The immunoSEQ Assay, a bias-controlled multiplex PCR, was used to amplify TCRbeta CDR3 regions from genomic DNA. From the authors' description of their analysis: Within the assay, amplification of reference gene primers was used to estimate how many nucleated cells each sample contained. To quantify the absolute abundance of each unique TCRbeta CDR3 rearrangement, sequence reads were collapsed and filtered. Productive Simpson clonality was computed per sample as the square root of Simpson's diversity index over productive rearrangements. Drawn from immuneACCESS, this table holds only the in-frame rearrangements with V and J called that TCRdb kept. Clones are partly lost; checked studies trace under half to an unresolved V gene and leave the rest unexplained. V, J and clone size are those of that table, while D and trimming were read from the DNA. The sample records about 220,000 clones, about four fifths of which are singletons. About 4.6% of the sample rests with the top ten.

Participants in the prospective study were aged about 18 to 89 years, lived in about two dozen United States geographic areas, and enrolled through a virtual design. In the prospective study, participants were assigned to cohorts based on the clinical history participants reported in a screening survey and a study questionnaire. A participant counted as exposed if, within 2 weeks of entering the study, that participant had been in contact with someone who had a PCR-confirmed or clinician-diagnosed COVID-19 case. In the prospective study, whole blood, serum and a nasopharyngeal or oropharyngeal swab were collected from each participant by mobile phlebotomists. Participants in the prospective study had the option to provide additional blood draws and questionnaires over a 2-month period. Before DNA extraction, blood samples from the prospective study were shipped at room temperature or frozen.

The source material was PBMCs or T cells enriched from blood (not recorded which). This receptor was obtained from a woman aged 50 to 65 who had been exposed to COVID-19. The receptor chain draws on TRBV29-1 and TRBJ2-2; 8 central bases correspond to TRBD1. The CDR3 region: CSVEDREGTGELFF. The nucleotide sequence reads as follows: TGCAGCGTTGAGGACAGGGAAGGCACCGGGGAGCTGTTTTTT.